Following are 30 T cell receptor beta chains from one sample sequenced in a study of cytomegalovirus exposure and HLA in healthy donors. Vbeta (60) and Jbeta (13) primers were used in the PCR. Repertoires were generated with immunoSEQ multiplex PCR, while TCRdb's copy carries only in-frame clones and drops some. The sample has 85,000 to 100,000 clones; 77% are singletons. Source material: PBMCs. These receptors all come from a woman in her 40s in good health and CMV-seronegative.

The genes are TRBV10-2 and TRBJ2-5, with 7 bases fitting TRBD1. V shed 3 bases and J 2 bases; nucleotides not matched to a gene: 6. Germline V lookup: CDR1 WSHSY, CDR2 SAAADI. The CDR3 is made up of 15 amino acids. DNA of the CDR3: TGCGCCAGCAGTGATACCGGGACAGATCAAGAGACCCAGTACTTC. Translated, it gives CASSDTGTDQETQYF.

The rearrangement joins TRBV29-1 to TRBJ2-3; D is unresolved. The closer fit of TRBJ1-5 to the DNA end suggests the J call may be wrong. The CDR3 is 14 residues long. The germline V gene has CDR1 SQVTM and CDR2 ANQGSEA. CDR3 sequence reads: CSVDVSSSGDTQHF. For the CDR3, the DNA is TGCAGCGTTGATGTGAGTTCTAGCGGGGATACGCAGCATTTT.

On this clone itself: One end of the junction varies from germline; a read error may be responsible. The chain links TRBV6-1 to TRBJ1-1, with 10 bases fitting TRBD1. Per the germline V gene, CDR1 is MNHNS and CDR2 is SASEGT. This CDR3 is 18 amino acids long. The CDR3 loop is CASREDRGPIPGTTEAFF. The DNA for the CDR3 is TGTGCCAGCAGGGAAGACAGGGGGCCGATTCCCGGGACCACTGAAGCTTTCTTT.

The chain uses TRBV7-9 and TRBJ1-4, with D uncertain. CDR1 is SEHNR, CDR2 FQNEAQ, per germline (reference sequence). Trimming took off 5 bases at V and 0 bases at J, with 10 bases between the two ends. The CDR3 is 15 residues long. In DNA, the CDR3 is TGTGCCAGCAGCGCGTCTTTATCAACTAATGAAAAACTGTTTTTT. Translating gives CASSASLSTNEKLFF.

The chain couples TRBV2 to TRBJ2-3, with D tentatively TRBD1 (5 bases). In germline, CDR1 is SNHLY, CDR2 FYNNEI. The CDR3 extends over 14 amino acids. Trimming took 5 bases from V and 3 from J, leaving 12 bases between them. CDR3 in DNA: TGTGCCAGCAGTTTTTCTAGGGGAACAGATACGCAGTATTTT. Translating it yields CASSFSRGTDTQYF.

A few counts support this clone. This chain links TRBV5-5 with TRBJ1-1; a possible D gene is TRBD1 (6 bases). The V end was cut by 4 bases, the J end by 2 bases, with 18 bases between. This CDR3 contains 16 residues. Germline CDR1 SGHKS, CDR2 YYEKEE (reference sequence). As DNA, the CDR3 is TGTGCCAGCAGCCCGGCGGGGGCGGGGACCAACACTGAAGCTTTCTTT. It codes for CASSPAGAGTNTEAFF.

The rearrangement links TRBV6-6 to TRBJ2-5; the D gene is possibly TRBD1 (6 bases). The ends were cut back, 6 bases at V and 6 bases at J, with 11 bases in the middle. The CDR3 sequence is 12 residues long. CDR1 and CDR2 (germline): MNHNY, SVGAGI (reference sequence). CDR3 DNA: TGTGCCAGCAGCCCGCAGGGGCAGACCCAGTACTTC. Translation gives CASSPQGQTQYF.

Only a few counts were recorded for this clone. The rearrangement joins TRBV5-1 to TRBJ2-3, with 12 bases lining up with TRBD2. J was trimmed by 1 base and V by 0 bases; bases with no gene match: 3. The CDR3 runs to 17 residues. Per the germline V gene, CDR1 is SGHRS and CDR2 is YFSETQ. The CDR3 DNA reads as TGCGCCAGCAGCTTGGACCCTAGCGGGGGGGGCACAGATACGCAGTATTTT. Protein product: CASSLDPSGGGTDTQYF.

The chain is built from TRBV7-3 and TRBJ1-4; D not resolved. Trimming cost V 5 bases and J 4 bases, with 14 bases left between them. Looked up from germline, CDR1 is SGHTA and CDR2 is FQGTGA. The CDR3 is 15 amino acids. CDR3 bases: TGTGCCAGCAGCCGATGCCTGGGCTGTAATGAAAAACTGTTTTTT. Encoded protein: CASSRCLGCNEKLFF.

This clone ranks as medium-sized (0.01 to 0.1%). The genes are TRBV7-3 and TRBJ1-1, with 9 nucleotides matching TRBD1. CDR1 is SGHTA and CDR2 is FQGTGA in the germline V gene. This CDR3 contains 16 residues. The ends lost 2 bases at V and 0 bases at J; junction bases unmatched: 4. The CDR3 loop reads CASSLGQGLMNTEAFF. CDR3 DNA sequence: TGTGCCAGCAGCTTAGGACAGGGGTTGATGAACACTGAAGCTTTCTTT.

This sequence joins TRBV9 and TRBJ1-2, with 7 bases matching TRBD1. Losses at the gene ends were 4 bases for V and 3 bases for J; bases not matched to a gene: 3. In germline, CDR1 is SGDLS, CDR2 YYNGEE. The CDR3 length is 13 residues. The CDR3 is CASSRGLDYGYTF. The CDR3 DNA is TGTGCCAGCAGCAGGGGGCTCGACTATGGCTACACCTTC.

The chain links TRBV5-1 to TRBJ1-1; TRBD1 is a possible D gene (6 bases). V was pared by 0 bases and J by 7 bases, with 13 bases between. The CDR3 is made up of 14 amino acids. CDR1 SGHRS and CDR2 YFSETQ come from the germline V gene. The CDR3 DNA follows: TGCGCCAGCAGCTTGGGGGCGGGGGCTAATGAAGCTTTCTTT. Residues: CASSLGAGANEAFF.

The CDR3 nucleotides are TGTGCCAGCAGCCCGGACAGGCCCCATTCACCCCTCCACTTT. Translating gives CASSPDRPHSPLHF. The chain uses TRBV7-9 and TRBJ1-6, with 7 nucleotides matching TRBD1. CDR3 length: 14 amino acids. After removal of 5 bases from V and 8 bases from J, the junction contained 6 bases not matched to a gene. CDR1 is SEHNR, CDR2 FQNEAQ, per germline (reference sequence).

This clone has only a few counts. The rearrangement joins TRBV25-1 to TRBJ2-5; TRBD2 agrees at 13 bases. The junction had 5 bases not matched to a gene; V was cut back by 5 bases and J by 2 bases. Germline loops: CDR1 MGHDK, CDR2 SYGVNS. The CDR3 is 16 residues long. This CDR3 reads CASSRLAGGNQETQYF. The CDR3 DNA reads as TGTGCCAGCAGTCGACTAGCGGGGGGCAATCAAGAGACCCAGTACTTC. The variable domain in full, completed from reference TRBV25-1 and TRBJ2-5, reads EADIYQTPRYLVIGTGKKITLECSQTMGHDKMYWYQQDPGMELHLIHYSYGVNSTEKGDLSSESTVSRIRTEHFPLTLESARPSHTSQYLCASSRLAGGNQETQYFGPGTRLLVL.

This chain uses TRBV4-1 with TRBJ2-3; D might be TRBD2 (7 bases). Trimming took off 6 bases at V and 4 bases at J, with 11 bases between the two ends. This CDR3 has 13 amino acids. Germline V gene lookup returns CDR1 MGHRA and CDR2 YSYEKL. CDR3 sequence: CASRPGGADTQYF. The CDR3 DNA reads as TGCGCCAGCAGGCCGGGGGGCGCAGATACGCAGTATTTT.

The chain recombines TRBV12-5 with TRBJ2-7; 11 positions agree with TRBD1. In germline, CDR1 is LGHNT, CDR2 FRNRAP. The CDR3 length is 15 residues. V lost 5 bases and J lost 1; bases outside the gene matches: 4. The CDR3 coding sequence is TGTGCTAGTGGTCCGGGGACAGGGGGATCCTACGAGCAGTACTTC. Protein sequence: CASGPGTGGSYEQYF.

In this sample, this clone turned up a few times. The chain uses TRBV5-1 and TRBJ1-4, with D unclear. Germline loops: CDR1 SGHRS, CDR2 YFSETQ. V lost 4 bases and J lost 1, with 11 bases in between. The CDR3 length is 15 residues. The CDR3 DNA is TGCGCCAGCAGCCCCCTCGGCGGAACTAATGAAAAACTGTTTTTT. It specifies CASSPLGGTNEKLFF.

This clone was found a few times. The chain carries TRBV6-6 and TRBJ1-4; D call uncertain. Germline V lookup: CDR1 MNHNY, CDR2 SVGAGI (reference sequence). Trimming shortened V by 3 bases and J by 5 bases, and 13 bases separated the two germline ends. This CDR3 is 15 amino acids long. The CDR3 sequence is CASSYPPGSNEKLFF. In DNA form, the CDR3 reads TGTGCCAGCAGTTATCCTCCGGGTTCGAATGAAAAACTGTTTTTT.

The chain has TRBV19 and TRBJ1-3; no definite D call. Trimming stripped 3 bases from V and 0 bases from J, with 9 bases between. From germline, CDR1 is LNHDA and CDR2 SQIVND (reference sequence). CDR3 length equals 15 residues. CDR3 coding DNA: TGTGCCAGTAGTATGTCACAGAGCTCTGGAAACACCATATATTTT. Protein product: CASSMSQSSGNTIYF.

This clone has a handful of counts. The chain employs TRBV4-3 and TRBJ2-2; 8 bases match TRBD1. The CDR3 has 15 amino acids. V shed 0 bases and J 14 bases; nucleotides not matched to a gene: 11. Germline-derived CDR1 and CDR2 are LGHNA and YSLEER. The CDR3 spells CASSQDIDRGSSLFF. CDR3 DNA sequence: TGCGCCAGCAGCCAAGATATCGACAGGGGATCTTCCCTGTTTTTT.

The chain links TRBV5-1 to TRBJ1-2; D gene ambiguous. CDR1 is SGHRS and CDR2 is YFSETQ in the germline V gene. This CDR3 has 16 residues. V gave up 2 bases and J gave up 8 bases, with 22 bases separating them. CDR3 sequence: CASSFNSLTPAGGYTF. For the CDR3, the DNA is TGCGCCAGCAGCTTCAACTCCCTAACACCCGCGGGGGGCTACACCTTC.

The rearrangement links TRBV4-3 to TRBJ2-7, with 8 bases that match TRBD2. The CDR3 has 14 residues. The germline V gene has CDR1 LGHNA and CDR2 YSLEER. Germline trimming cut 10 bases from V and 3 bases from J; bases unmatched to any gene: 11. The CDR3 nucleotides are TGCGCCACCGTCATCGGGGGGGGAGACTACGAGCAGTACTTC. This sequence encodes CATVIGGGDYEQYF.

The CDR3 DNA reads as TGTGCCAGCAGCTTAGGGCTAGCGGGGGGGCCGGGGCAAGAGACCCAGTACTTC. Translated: CASSLGLAGGPGQETQYF. This chain uses TRBV7-2 with TRBJ2-5, with 12 bases matching TRBD2. V gave up 1 base and J gave up 2 bases; unmatched junction bases: 8. The CDR3 length is 18 residues. From germline, CDR1 is SGHTA and CDR2 FQGNSA.

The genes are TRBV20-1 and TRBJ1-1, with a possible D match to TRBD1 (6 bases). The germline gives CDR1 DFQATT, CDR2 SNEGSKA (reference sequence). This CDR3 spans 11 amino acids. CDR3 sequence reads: CSPTGSREAFF. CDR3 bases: TGCAGCCCGACAGGCTCCCGTGAAGCTTTCTTT.

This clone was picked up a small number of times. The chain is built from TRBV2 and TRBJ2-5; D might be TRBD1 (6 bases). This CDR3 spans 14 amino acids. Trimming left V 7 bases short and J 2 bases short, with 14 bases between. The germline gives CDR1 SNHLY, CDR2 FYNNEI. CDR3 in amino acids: CASNQGHPQETQYF. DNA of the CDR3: TGTGCCAGCAACCAGGGACACCCACAAGAGACCCAGTACTTC. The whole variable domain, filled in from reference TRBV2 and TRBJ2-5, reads EPEVTQTPSHQVTQMGQEVILRCVPISNHLYFYWYRQILGQKVEFLVSFYNNEISEKSEIFDDQFSVERPDGSNFTLKIRSTKLEDSAMYFCASNQGHPQETQYFGPGTRLLVL.

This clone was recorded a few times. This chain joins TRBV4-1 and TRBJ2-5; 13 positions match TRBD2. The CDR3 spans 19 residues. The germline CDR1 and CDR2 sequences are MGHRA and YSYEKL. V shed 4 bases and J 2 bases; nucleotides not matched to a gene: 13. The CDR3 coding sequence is TGCGCCAGCAGCCTCCCCGCCCGGACTAGCGGGGGAAATCAAGAGACCCAGTACTTC. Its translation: CASSLPARTSGGNQETQYF.

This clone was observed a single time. The CDR3 region has the DNA TGTGCCAGCAGTGAACAGGGGAATAGCAATCAGCCCCAGCATTTT. Amino acid sequence: CASSEQGNSNQPQHF. J is TRBJ1-5 and V is TRBV2; TRBD1 is a possible D gene (6 bases). Germline V lookup: CDR1 SNHLY, CDR2 FYNNEI. V lost 2 bases, J lost 0 bases, and 8 bases lay in between. The CDR3 is 15 residues long.

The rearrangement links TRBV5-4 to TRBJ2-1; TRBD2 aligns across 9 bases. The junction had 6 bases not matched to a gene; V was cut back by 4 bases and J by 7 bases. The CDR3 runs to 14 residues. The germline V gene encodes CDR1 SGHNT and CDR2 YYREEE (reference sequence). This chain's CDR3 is CASSSAGGPNEQFF. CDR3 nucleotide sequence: TGTGCCAGCAGCAGCGCGGGGGGGCCGAATGAGCAGTTCTTC.

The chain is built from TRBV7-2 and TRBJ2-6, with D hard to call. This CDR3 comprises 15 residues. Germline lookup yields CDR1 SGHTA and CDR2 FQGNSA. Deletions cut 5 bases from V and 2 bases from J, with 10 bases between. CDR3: CASSPSGTGANVLTF. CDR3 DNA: TGTGCCAGCAGCCCCTCGGGTACTGGGGCCAACGTCCTGACTTTC.

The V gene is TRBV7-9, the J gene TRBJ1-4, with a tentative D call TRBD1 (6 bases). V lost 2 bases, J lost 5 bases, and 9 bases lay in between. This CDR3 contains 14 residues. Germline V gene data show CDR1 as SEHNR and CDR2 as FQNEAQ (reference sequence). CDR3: CASSLNQGNEKLFF. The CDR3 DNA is TGTGCCAGCAGCTTAAATCAGGGGAATGAAAAACTGTTTTTT.